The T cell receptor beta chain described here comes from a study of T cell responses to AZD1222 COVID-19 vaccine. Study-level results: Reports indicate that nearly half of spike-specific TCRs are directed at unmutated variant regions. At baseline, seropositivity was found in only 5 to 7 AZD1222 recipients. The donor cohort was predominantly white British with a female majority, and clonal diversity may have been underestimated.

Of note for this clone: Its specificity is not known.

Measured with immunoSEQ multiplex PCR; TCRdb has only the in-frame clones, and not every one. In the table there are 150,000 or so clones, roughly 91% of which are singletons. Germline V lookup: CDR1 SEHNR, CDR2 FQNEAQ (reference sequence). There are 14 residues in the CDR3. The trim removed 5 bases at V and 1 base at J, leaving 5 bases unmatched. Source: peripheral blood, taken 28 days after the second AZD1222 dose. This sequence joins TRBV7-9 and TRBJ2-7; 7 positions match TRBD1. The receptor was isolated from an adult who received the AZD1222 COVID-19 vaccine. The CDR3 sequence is CASSSTTGSYEQYF. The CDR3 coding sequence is TGTGCCAGCAGCAGTACGACAGGGTCCTACGAGCAGTACTTC.